One sample yielded the 8 T cell receptor beta chains listed below, sequenced in a study of T-cell memory formation after mild COVID-19. MiXCR was run by TCRdb on the 5' RACE reads, yielding one entry per CDR3 protein. The table has 190,000 or so distinct CDR3 sequences, about a fifth seen once. The sequencing sample was made of PBMCs or a T cell subset sorted from them (not recorded which). These receptors all stem from an adult woman who had mild COVID-19 (a few samples of this study predate the infection). Cell type and time point are not known.

This clonotype was recorded a few times. V and J are TRBV27 and TRBJ2-7; TRBD2 agrees at 8 bases. Losses at the gene ends were 5 bases for V and 4 bases for J; bases not matched to a gene: 7. The CDR3 is 14 residues long. CDR1 is MNHEY, CDR2 SMNVEV, per germline (reference sequence). CDR3 DNA sequence: TGTGCCAGCAGTCGACGGGGGGGTACTTACGAGCAGTACTTC. Its translation is CASSRRGGTYEQYF.

The chain couples TRBV20-1 to TRBJ1-1, with 12 nucleotides matching TRBD1. V was clipped by 6 bases and J by 7 bases; unmatched bases: 21. The V gene's germline CDR1 is DFQATT and CDR2 SNEGSKA (reference sequence). The CDR3 loop spans 18 amino acids. DNA of the CDR3: TGCAGTGCCCCGGGACAGGGGGCCTGGCGCAAGGATGGGATTGAAGCTTTCTTT. As protein: CSAPGQGAWRKDGIEAFF.

This clonotype was seen more than once but under ten times. The chain employs TRBV7-9 and TRBJ2-1; 8 bases match TRBD2. The CDR3 consists of 15 residues. CDR1 SEHNR and CDR2 FQNEAQ come from the germline V gene (reference sequence). V lost 5 bases, J lost 3 bases, and 6 bases stayed unmatched. CDR3 in amino acids: CASSDGLAHYNEQFF. CDR3 coding DNA: TGTGCCAGCAGCGATGGACTAGCTCACTACAATGAGCAGTTCTTC.

The CDR3 protein is CASRQGSLVGTEAFF. As DNA, the CDR3 is TGCGCCAGCAGACAGGGAAGTTTAGTCGGGACTGAAGCTTTCTTT. The chain employs TRBV4-1 and TRBJ1-1; the D gene is possibly TRBD1 (6 bases). V was cut by 6 bases and J by 5 bases, with 19 bases left in between. Looked up from germline, CDR1 is MGHRA and CDR2 is YSYEKL. The CDR3 extends over 15 amino acids.

This clonotype has just a few counts. This chain connects TRBV7-9 to TRBJ2-3, with D unclear. Germline values: CDR1 SEHNR, CDR2 FQNEAQ (reference sequence). Trimming left V 3 bases short and J 3 bases short, with 10 bases between. CDR3 length equals 14 residues. CDR3 sequence: CASSFPPSTDTQYF. The CDR3 region has the DNA TGTGCCAGCAGCTTCCCCCCCAGTACAGATACGCAGTATTTT.

This clonotype was seen repeatedly, ten times or more. The J gene is TRBJ2-7, the V gene TRBV4-3; 7 bases agree with TRBD1. CDR1 is LGHNA, CDR2 YSLEER, per germline. The CDR3 spans 14 residues. Trimming cost V 0 bases and J 5 bases; bases outside gene matches: 4. CDR3 amino acids: CASSQDLTGNEQYF. The DNA of the CDR3 is TGCGCCAGCAGCCAAGATCTGACAGGGAACGAGCAGTACTTC.

The rearrangement uses TRBV4-1 and TRBJ2-7; D may be TRBD1 (6 bases). Germline CDR1 reads MGHRA; CDR2 reads YSYEKL. This CDR3 has 14 residues. V lost 3 bases, J lost 6 bases, and 15 bases lay in between. CDR3 DNA: TGCGCCAGCAGCCACGCAGTAACAGGGTTCGAGCAGTACTTC. It is translated as CASSHAVTGFEQYF.

This clonotype was counted only a few times. As DNA, the CDR3 is TGTGCCAGCAGCTTAGGTCGGGGCTATGGCTACACCTTC. Its protein is CASSLGRGYGYTF. V is TRBV13 and J is TRBJ1-2, with D hard to call. The V gene lost 0 bases and the J gene lost 4 bases, with 6 bases spanning the gap. The length of the CDR3 is 13 residues. CDR1 PRHDT and CDR2 FYEKMQ come from the germline V gene (reference sequence).